The entry that follows covers one T cell receptor beta chain sequence. These data come from a study of CD8 T cells in Susac syndrome. In blood CD8+ and CD4+ T cells, TCR beta underwent sequencing. Healthy donors constituted the control group, matched for age and sex. Random hexamers were used to reverse transcribe 0.5 to 1 ug of RNA. TCRdb reprocessed the immunoSEQ multiplex PCR reads with MiXCR, giving one entry per CDR3 protein. In the table there are fewer than 200,000 distinct CDR3 sequences, about 94% of which are singletons. Trimming took 0 bases from V and 4 from J, leaving 6 bases between them. The germline CDR1 and CDR2 sequences are KGHDR and SFDVKD. The CDR3 runs to 14 residues.

The TCR comes from a human donor in good health. The V call is TRBV24-1, the J call TRBJ1-5; the D is unclear. Source material: CD4+ T cells from PBMCs. The CDR3 spells CATSDLRANQPQHF. CDR3 bases: TGTGCCACCAGTGATTTGAGGGCTAATCAGCCCCAGCATTTT.